This record concerns one T cell receptor (beta chain) sequence. The source of the sample is a study of blood T cell repertoires in COVID-19. On the study more broadly: Material from acute and convalescent COVID-19 was sourced from the United States, Italy and Spain. PBMCs, B-cell-depleted T cells, or T cells provided the cDNA or gDNA that made up the material.

This CDR3 contains 15 residues. The junction had 12 bases not matched to a gene; V was cut back by 8 bases and J by 6 bases. Germline V gene lookup returns CDR1 MDHEN and CDR2 SYDVKM. Per the original methods: Estimated nucleated cell counts came from reference gene primer amplification. The table came from immunoSEQ multiplex PCR; TCRdb's copy has only in-frame clones and leaves some out. That table is the source of V, J and clone size, and D and trimming were worked out from the DNA. This repertoire shows around 290,000 clones, about nine tenths found once; its top ten account for 0.95% to 1.2%. Input material: PBMCs or T cells enriched from blood (not recorded which). V is TRBV28 and J is TRBJ2-2; 7 bases align to TRBD2. The TCR sequence derives from a woman in her twenties or thirties who had recovered from COVID-19. CDR3 in amino acids: CASGRVGLAAGELFF. In DNA, the CDR3 is TGTGCCAGCGGCAGGGTAGGGCTAGCGGCCGGGGAGCTGTTTTTT.